The 32 T cell receptor beta chains listed next were all sequenced from one sample in a study of identical twins. TCRdb independently ran MiXCR on the 5' RACE reads; one entry per CDR3 protein. The table lists about 690,000 distinct CDR3 sequences, around 6% of them singletons, with 1.5% to 2% in the top ten. Sequencing input: naive T cells sorted from blood. All receptors come from a young man in good health.

J is TRBJ2-7 and V is TRBV12-3 or TRBV12-4, with D perhaps matching TRBD1 (5 bases). The CDR3 runs to 12 residues. V gave up 4 bases and J gave up 9 bases, with 13 bases separating them. CDR3 sequence: CASSSGPGWQYF. The CDR3 coding sequence is TGTGCCAGCAGTTCGGGCCCAGGGTGGCAGTACTTC.

This clonotype was detected a few times. The chain links TRBV10-3 to TRBJ1-4, with D possibly being TRBD1 (6 bases). The germline V gene has CDR1 ENHRY and CDR2 SYGVKD. The CDR3 sequence is 13 residues long. Trimming took 2 bases from V and 7 from J, leaving 8 bases between them. CDR3 amino acids: CAISETGSEKLFF. The CDR3 nucleotides are TGTGCCATCAGTGAGACAGGGAGTGAAAAACTGTTTTTT.

The gene calls are TRBV18 and TRBJ1-4; no reliable D call. CDR1 KGHSH and CDR2 LQKENI come from the germline V gene. V lost 4 bases and J lost 8, with 5 bases in between. The CDR3 is 11 amino acids. In DNA form, the CDR3 reads TGTGCCAGCTCACGGAGCGAAAAACTGTTTTTT. This gives the protein CASSRSEKLFF.

This clonotype was detected only a few times. This chain joins TRBV20-1 and TRBJ2-7; TRBD2 aligns across 8 bases. The CDR3 contains 13 residues. Germline CDR1 DFQATT, CDR2 SNEGSKA (reference sequence). Unmatched junction bases numbered 6, after V lost 6 bases and J lost 2 bases. CDR3 residues: CSASEREPYEQYF. The CDR3 DNA follows: TGCAGTGCATCTGAGCGGGAGCCCTACGAGCAGTACTTC.

The chain joins TRBV12-3 or TRBV12-4 to TRBJ2-6; 7 nucleotides align to TRBD1. The CDR3 sequence is 18 residues long. Trimming took 6 bases from V and 0 from J; bases not matched to a gene: 11. The CDR3: CASRRSGTASSGANVLTF. CDR3 DNA: TGTGCCAGCAGGAGGTCCGGGACAGCCTCCTCTGGGGCCAACGTCCTGACTTTC.

This clonotype was counted ten times or more. The chain joins TRBV10-3 to TRBJ2-1; D is unclear. This CDR3 has 15 residues. The V end was cut by 1 base, the J end by 0 bases, with 7 bases between. CDR1 and CDR2 (germline): ENHRY, SYGVKD. The CDR3 loop reads CAISEYESSYNEQFF. In DNA, the CDR3 is TGTGCCATCAGTGAGTACGAGAGCTCCTACAATGAGCAGTTCTTC.

This clonotype was found a few times. The chain joins TRBV5-6 to TRBJ1-3, with D hard to call. The CDR3 is made up of 14 amino acids. In germline, CDR1 is SGHDT, CDR2 YYEEEE. V dropped 0 bases and J dropped 4 bases, with 8 bases sitting between them. The CDR3 coding sequence is TGTGCCAGCAGCTTGGACGTAAGCGGAAACACCATATATTTT. Its translation is CASSLDVSGNTIYF.

This clonotype has more than one count but fewer than ten. This chain uses TRBV7-2 with TRBJ2-1; unclear D gene. Trimming removed 1 base at V and 5 bases at J, with 9 bases between. The germline CDR1 and CDR2 sequences are SGHTA and FQGNSA. This CDR3 spans 14 amino acids. CDR3 nucleotide sequence: TGTGCCAGCAGCTTAGGGTTTAGGGACAATGAGCAGTTCTTC. Encoded protein: CASSLGFRDNEQFF.

In this sample, this clonotype turned up many times. The chain couples TRBV9 to TRBJ1-4; 9 bases fit TRBD1. J gave up 4 bases and V 3 bases, and 1 base lay outside the gene matches. Germline CDR1 and CDR2: SGDLS and YYNGEE. The CDR3 has 14 residues. Here the CDR3 DNA reads TGTGCCAGCAGCGGGGACAGGGATAATGAAAAACTGTTTTTT. Protein product: CASSGDRDNEKLFF.

This clonotype was counted many times. CDR3 sequence reads: CSARKETGKETQYF. In DNA, the CDR3 is TGCAGTGCTAGAAAAGAGACAGGAAAAGAGACCCAGTACTTC. J is TRBJ2-5 and V is TRBV20-1; tentative D call: TRBD1 (6 bases). Between the trimmed V and J ends, which lost 2 bases and 3 bases, there was a span of 13 bases. Germline lookup yields CDR1 DFQATT and CDR2 SNEGSKA (reference sequence). The CDR3 runs to 14 residues.

This clonotype was seen at least ten times. The chain couples TRBV27 to TRBJ2-7; perhaps TRBD2 as D (5 bases). The CDR3 is made up of 14 amino acids. Trimming took off 7 bases at V and 3 bases at J, with 16 bases between the two ends. CDR1 is MNHEY and CDR2 is SMNVEV in the germline V gene (reference sequence). The CDR3 bases are TGTGCCAGCATCCTGGGGAGACCTAACTACGAGCAGTACGTC. It codes for CASILGRPNYEQYV.

The rearrangement uses TRBV11-3 and TRBJ2-1; D is undetermined. Trimming took off 1 base at V and 2 bases at J, with 12 bases between the two ends. The CDR3 length is 16 residues. Germline V gene lookup returns CDR1 SGHNT and CDR2 YENEEA. The CDR3 sequence: CASSLGWRLPYNEQFF. CDR3 in DNA: TGTGCCAGCAGCTTAGGGTGGCGGCTACCCTACAATGAGCAGTTCTTC.

The table lists this clonotype with many counts. The chain carries TRBV29-1 and TRBJ2-7; D not resolved. Germline V lookup: CDR1 SQVTM, CDR2 ANQGSEA. V was pared by 6 bases and J by 4 bases, with 7 bases between. The length of the CDR3 is 10 residues. CDR3 DNA: TGCAGCGTGCTAGAGTACGAGCAGTACTTC. Translating gives CSVLEYEQYF.

This clonotype was found many times. This chain uses TRBV28 with TRBJ2-5; D unclear. The CDR3 has 13 amino acids. V lost 6 bases and J lost 1, with 9 bases in between. Germline assignment: CDR1 MDHEN and CDR2 SYDVKM. The CDR3 DNA reads as TGTGCCAGCAGGAAGGTCATCCAAGAGACCCAGTACTTC. Translation: CASRKVIQETQYF.

This clonotype came up many times. V usage is TRBV7-2 and J usage is TRBJ2-1, with TRBD1 identical over 7 bases. The J segment lost 3 bases and the V segment lost 1 base, leaving 6 bases of the junction unmatched. CDR1 and CDR2 (germline): SGHTA, FQGNSA. This CDR3 comprises 16 residues. The CDR3 loop reads CASSLVGTDRYNEQFF. CDR3 nucleotide sequence: TGTGCCAGCAGCTTAGTTGGGACAGACCGCTACAATGAGCAGTTCTTC.

The chain carries TRBV5-1 and TRBJ1-1; tentatively, D is TRBD1 (6 bases). The CDR3 has 14 amino acids. Between the trimmed V and J ends, which lost 2 bases and 8 bases, there was a span of 16 bases. Germline assignment: CDR1 SGHRS and CDR2 YFSETQ. The CDR3: CASSLGQNTFEAFF. CDR3 DNA sequence: TGCGCCAGCAGCTTAGGACAGAATACCTTCGAAGCTTTCTTT.

This clonotype was counted ten times or more. This chain connects TRBV2 to TRBJ2-7; D might be TRBD1 (5 bases). The V end lost 8 bases, the J end lost 7 bases, and 15 bases lay between the germline ends. The length of the CDR3 is 12 residues. The germline V gene encodes CDR1 SNHLY and CDR2 FYNNEI. The CDR3 nucleotides read TGTGCCAGCGGAAGACAGTCTTGGGAGCAGTACGTC. Residues: CASGRQSWEQYV.

This clonotype was detected ten times or more. V is TRBV29-1 and J is TRBJ2-1; D is unresolved. The germline V gene has CDR1 SQVTM and CDR2 ANQGSEA. Trimming took off 6 bases at V and 7 bases at J, with 10 bases between the two ends. This CDR3 contains 11 residues. The CDR3 sequence: CSVPFSNEQFF. CDR3 nucleotide sequence: TGCAGCGTCCCCTTTAGTAATGAGCAGTTCTTC.

The chain uses TRBV12-3 or TRBV12-4 and TRBJ2-3; D uncertain. V was trimmed by 3 bases and J by 3 bases, leaving 10 bases between them. This CDR3 is 14 amino acids long. The CDR3 DNA is TGTGCCAGCAGTTTTGGGGATTGGACAGATACGCAGTATTTT. As protein: CASSFGDWTDTQYF.

This clonotype was counted many times. The V and J genes are TRBV27 and TRBJ2-7; 10 nucleotides line up with TRBD1. The ends lost 5 bases at V and 3 bases at J; junction bases unmatched: 4. CDR1 is MNHEY, CDR2 SMNVEV, per germline (reference sequence). The CDR3 length is 14 residues. This CDR3 reads CASSEGQGVYEQYF. The CDR3 DNA reads as TGTGCCAGCAGTGAAGGACAGGGGGTCTACGAGCAGTACTTC.

This chain uses TRBV7-3 with TRBJ2-5; TRBD2 is a possible D gene (7 bases). Trimming shortened V by 5 bases and J by 4 bases, and 17 bases separated the two germline ends. The CDR3 sequence is 15 residues long. Germline CDR1 is SGHTA and CDR2 is FQGTGA. This CDR3 is CASSLGGGWPETQYF. The DNA of the CDR3 is TGTGCCAGCAGCCTAGGGGGGGGGTGGCCAGAGACCCAGTACTTC. Using reference TRBV7-3 and TRBJ2-5 for the parts outside the CDR3, the full variable domain is GAGVSQTPSNKVTEKGKYVELRCDPISGHTALYWYRQSLGQGPEFLIYFQGTGAADDSGLPNDRFFAVRPEGSVSTLKIQRTERGDSAVYLCASSLGGGWPETQYFGPGTRLLVL.

This clonotype was recorded at least ten times. The rearrangement uses TRBV4-3 and TRBJ2-1, with D perhaps matching TRBD1 or TRBD2 (5 bases each). The V gene lost 1 base and the J gene lost 8 bases, with 24 bases spanning the gap. Germline CDR1 and CDR2: LGHNA and YSLEER. The CDR3 extends over 18 amino acids. The CDR3, as DNA: TGCGCCAGCAGCCAAGGGTCCGTGGGGCTACTAGATGGGGATGAGCAGTTCTTC. Protein: CASSQGSVGLLDGDEQFF.

This clonotype was seen a handful of times. This sequence joins TRBV5-1 and TRBJ2-3, with D possibly TRBD2 on 6 matching bases. The CDR3 is made up of 16 amino acids. V was cut by 0 bases and J by 5 bases, with 16 bases left in between. Germline-derived CDR1 and CDR2 are SGHRS and YFSETQ. The CDR3 coding sequence is TGCGCCAGCAGCTTGGAGGCTAGCGTGTATAAAGATACGCAGTATTTT. Translated, it gives CASSLEASVYKDTQYF.

This clonotype was picked up many times. The chain carries TRBV20-1 and TRBJ2-4; D is uncertain. The CDR3 is 13 residues long. The V gene lost 6 bases and the J gene lost 8 bases, with 17 bases spanning the gap. CDR1 is DFQATT and CDR2 is SNEGSKA in the germline V gene (reference sequence). DNA of the CDR3: TGCAGTGCCGGCGTGGGGAACTTGGACATTCAGTACTTC. Translating it yields CSAGVGNLDIQYF.

This clonotype was found many times. The CDR3: CSVEEQGVAQYF. In DNA form, the CDR3 reads TGCAGCGTTGAAGAACAGGGGGTGGCCCAGTACTTC. The V gene is TRBV29-1, the J gene TRBJ2-5; 8 bases agree with TRBD1. The CDR3 sequence is 12 residues long. Germline-derived CDR1 and CDR2 are SQVTM and ANQGSEA. Trimming removed 0 bases from V and 9 bases from J; junction bases left unmatched: 3.

This clonotype was seen repeatedly, ten times or more. In DNA form, the CDR3 reads TGTGCCATCCTTACGGGAACTGCTGGAGATACGCAGTATTTT. Its translation: CAILTGTAGDTQYF. The chain recombines TRBV10-3 with TRBJ2-3, with D possibly TRBD2 on 5 matching bases. Germline V gene lookup returns CDR1 ENHRY and CDR2 SYGVKD. The CDR3 is 14 residues long. The V end was cut by 8 bases, the J end by 5 bases, with 17 bases between.

This clonotype has at least ten counts. The chain carries TRBV10-3 and TRBJ2-2; the D gene is possibly TRBD1 (6 bases). Per the germline V gene, CDR1 is ENHRY and CDR2 is SYGVKD. This CDR3 spans 13 amino acids. V gave up 8 bases and J gave up 0 bases, with 7 bases separating them. The CDR3 region is CAIGTTNTGELFF. The DNA for the CDR3 is TGTGCCATCGGGACAACGAACACCGGGGAGCTGTTTTTT.

This clonotype showed up many times. V usage is TRBV18 and J usage is TRBJ2-1; D might be TRBD2 (6 bases). In germline, CDR1 is KGHSH, CDR2 LQKENI. The CDR3 contains 13 residues. Trimming stripped 5 bases from V and 7 bases from J, with 12 bases between. CDR3 nucleotide sequence: TGTGCCAGCTCAGTAAAGGAGGGGAATGAGCAGTTCTTC. This encodes CASSVKEGNEQFF. The variable domain in full, with the rest retrieved from reference TRBV18 and TRBJ2-1, is NAGVMQNPRHLVRRRGQEARLRCSPMKGHSHVYWYRQLPEEGLKFMVYLQKENIIDESGMPKERFSAEFPKEGPSILRIQQVVRGDSAAYFCASSVKEGNEQFFGPGTRLTVL.

This clonotype was counted a few times. V and J are TRBV30 and TRBJ2-2; D remains unclear. V gave up 1 base and J gave up 7 bases, with 7 bases separating them. The CDR3 loop spans 12 amino acids. Germline V CDR1 and CDR2: GTSNPN, SVGIG (reference sequence). The CDR3 DNA follows: TGTGCCTGGAGTGGGCAACTCGGGGAGCTGTTTTTT. Its translation is CAWSGQLGELFF.

The V gene is TRBV2, the J gene TRBJ2-1; the D gene is possibly TRBD2 (5 bases). The germline V gene encodes CDR1 SNHLY and CDR2 FYNNEI. CDR3 length: 13 amino acids. Trimming took off 6 bases at V and 8 bases at J, with 14 bases between the two ends. The CDR3 loop is CASSAPRDYEQFF. The CDR3 nucleotides read TGTGCCAGCAGCGCTCCCCGGGATTATGAGCAGTTCTTC.

This clonotype was seen only a few times. The CDR3 sequence: CASSEPGGPQETQYF. CDR3 coding DNA: TGCGCCAGCAGTGAACCGGGAGGGCCCCAAGAGACCCAGTACTTC. The chain is built from TRBV10-2 and TRBJ2-5, with 8 nucleotides matching TRBD2. CDR1 WSHSY and CDR2 SAAADI come from the germline V gene. This CDR3 comprises 15 residues. Trimming took 3 bases from V and 1 from J; bases not matched to a gene: 4.

The chain is built from TRBV6-1 and TRBJ1-2; TRBD1 matches 7 bases. Germline V gene lookup returns CDR1 MNHNS and CDR2 SASEGT. This CDR3 spans 13 amino acids. J lost 5 bases, V lost 8 bases, and 8 bases had no gene match. CDR3 loop: CASSSGQEYGYTF. The CDR3 DNA is TGTGCCAGCTCATCCGGACAGGAATATGGCTACACCTTC.